Presented here are 25 T cell receptor beta chains from one specimen sequenced in a study of blood T cell repertoires in COVID-19. Method: immunoSEQ multiplex PCR; TCRdb's copy keeps in-frame clones and lacks some. The sample yields tens of thousands of clones, almost 85% seen once. Sequencing used peripheral blood. All receptors come from a human donor in a cohort sampled during active COVID-19.

The rearrangement joins TRBV7-2 to TRBJ2-1; D might be TRBD2 (5 bases). CDR1 is SGHTA, CDR2 FQGNSA, per germline. The CDR3 consists of 13 residues. The V end lost 5 bases, the J end lost 5 bases, and 10 bases lay between the germline ends. In DNA, the CDR3 is TGTGCCAGCAGCCTGGACTTAGACAATGAGCAGTTCTTC. This encodes CASSLDLDNEQFF. The variable domain in full, with the rest retrieved from reference TRBV7-2 and TRBJ2-1, is GAGVSQSPSNKVTEKGKDVELRCDPISGHTALYWYRQSLGQGLEFLIYFQGNSAPDKSGLPSDRFSAERTGGSVSTLTIQRTQQEDSAVYLCASSLDLDNEQFFGPGTRLTVL.

V is TRBV5-1 and J is TRBJ2-7; 9 nucleotides agree with TRBD1. The CDR3 has 14 amino acids. Germline V gives CDR1 SGHRS, CDR2 YFSETQ. V lost 0 bases and J lost 5; bases outside the gene matches: 3. The CDR3 is CASSLVQGADEQYF. The CDR3 coding sequence is TGCGCCAGCAGCTTGGTACAGGGGGCCGACGAGCAGTACTTC.

The chain links TRBV12-5 to TRBJ2-1; TRBD1 matches at 8 bases. Germline assignment: CDR1 LGHNT and CDR2 FRNRAP. This CDR3 has 16 residues. The J segment lost 2 bases and the V segment lost 4 bases, leaving 7 bases of the junction unmatched. The CDR3 loop is CASGSQGALAYNEQFF. CDR3 nucleotide sequence: TGTGCTAGTGGTTCCCAGGGGGCTCTGGCCTACAATGAGCAGTTCTTC.

The J gene is TRBJ2-3, the V gene TRBV15, with TRBD1 identical over 8 bases. In germline, CDR1 is LNHNV, CDR2 YYDKDF (reference sequence). Unmatched junction bases numbered 5, after V lost 1 base and J lost 2 bases. The CDR3 runs 16 residues. CDR3 sequence (DNA): TGTGCCACCAGCAGAGGAGACAGGGGCTACACAGATACGCAGTATTTT. Translation: CATSRGDRGYTDTQYF.

This clone occurred once. The chain couples TRBV7-8 to TRBJ2-3; D might be TRBD2 (7 bases). Between the trimmed V and J ends, which lost 5 bases and 6 bases, there was a span of 18 bases. The germline V gene encodes CDR1 SGHVS and CDR2 FQNEAQ. CDR3 length: 15 amino acids. DNA of the CDR3: TGTGCCAGCAGCGAACCTGCGGGGGCCCTGGATACGCAGTATTTT. Amino acid sequence: CASSEPAGALDTQYF.

This chain joins TRBV5-1 and TRBJ2-1; 12 bases map to TRBD2. CDR1 is SGHRS and CDR2 is YFSETQ in the germline V gene. The CDR3 extends over 16 amino acids. The V segment lost 4 bases and the J segment 6 bases; nucleotides outside the gene matches: 8. CDR3 sequence (DNA): TGCGCCAGCAGCCAAGGACCTAGCGGGGGGGTCAATGAGCAGTTCTTC. As protein: CASSQGPSGGVNEQFF.

V is TRBV6-2 or TRBV6-3 and J is TRBJ2-2; D unclear. The CDR3 is 12 residues long. V lost 3 bases to trimming and J lost 7 bases, with 6 bases between them. Germline V gene lookup returns CDR1 MNHEY and CDR2 SVGEGT. CDR3 DNA: TGTGCCAGCAGTTATACGGGCGGGGAGCTGTTTTTT. It encodes CASSYTGGELFF.

The chain links TRBV28 to TRBJ1-5; 10 bases map to TRBD1. The CDR3 runs to 14 residues. V dropped 6 bases and J dropped 6; count of bases not matched to a gene: 5. Per the germline V gene, CDR1 is MDHEN and CDR2 is SYDVKM. The CDR3 nucleotides read TGTGCCAGCAGGACAGGGGGCGTTCCTCAGCCCCAGCATTTT. It yields the protein CASRTGGVPQPQHF. Full variable domain (remainder filled in from reference TRBV28 and TRBJ1-5): DVKVTQSSRYLVKRTGEKVFLECVQDMDHENMFWYRQDPGLGLRLIYFSYDVKMKEKGDIPEGYSVSREKKERFSLILESASTNQTSMYLCASRTGGVPQPQHFGDGTRLSIL.

V gene TRBV25-1 combines with J gene TRBJ2-5; D ambiguous. The V end was cut by 7 bases, the J end by 4 bases, with 16 bases between. This CDR3 comprises 14 residues. Germline values: CDR1 MGHDK, CDR2 SYGVNS. The CDR3 nucleotides read TGTGCCAGCACAACTGCTCCCCCGGGAGAGACCCAGTACTTC. It codes for CASTTAPPGETQYF.

The chain links TRBV6-5 to TRBJ1-1; D gene ambiguous. The CDR3 has 12 residues. Germline V gene sequence: CDR1 MNHEY, CDR2 SVGAGI. V gave up 6 bases and J gave up 11 bases, with 16 bases separating them. Here the CDR3 DNA reads TGTGCCAGCAGACATATTCAGGATTTGGCTTTCTTT. It specifies CASRHIQDLAFF.

The CDR3 protein is CASRYGVDSYNEQFF. In nucleotides, the CDR3 is TGTGCCAGCAGGTACGGGGTTGACTCCTACAATGAGCAGTTCTTC. The chain is built from TRBV27 and TRBJ2-1, with D maybe TRBD2 (5 bases). The CDR3 has 15 amino acids. CDR1 and CDR2 from the germline V gene are MNHEY and SMNVEV (reference sequence). V was clipped by 6 bases and J by 0 bases, with 12 bases between them.

The V and J genes are TRBV5-1 and TRBJ1-2; 8 bases line up with TRBD1. J gave up 4 bases and V 7 bases, and 3 bases lay outside the gene matches. Germline V gene data show CDR1 as SGHRS and CDR2 as YFSETQ. The CDR3 is made up of 12 amino acids. Here the CDR3 DNA reads TGCGCCAGCTGGGACAGGACCTATGGCTACACCTTC. The encoded protein is CASWDRTYGYTF.

This clone has only a few counts. V usage is TRBV20-1 and J usage is TRBJ1-6, with D unclear. The CDR3 has 14 amino acids. Germline CDR1 and CDR2: DFQATT and SNEGSKA (reference sequence). Deletions cut 3 bases from V and 3 bases from J, with 9 bases between. The CDR3 sequence: CSASRTGYNSPLHF. CDR3 nucleotide sequence: TGCAGTGCTAGTAGGACTGGCTATAATTCACCCCTCCACTTT.

The V and J genes are TRBV5-4 and TRBJ2-7, with TRBD1 as a possible D gene (5 bases). Between the trimmed V and J ends, which lost 2 bases and 9 bases, there was a span of 15 bases. The V gene's germline CDR1 is SGHNT and CDR2 YYREEE (reference sequence). This CDR3 is 13 amino acids long. CDR3 sequence reads: CASSLQAAQAQYF. The CDR3 region has the DNA TGTGCCAGCAGCTTACAGGCGGCTCAGGCGCAGTACTTC. The full variable domain, its missing parts supplied by reference TRBV5-4 and TRBJ2-7, is ETGVTQSPTHLIKTRGQQVTLRCSSQSGHNTVSWYQQALGQGPQFIFQYYREEENGRGNFPPRFSGLQFPNYSSELNVNALELDDSALYLCASSLQAAQAQYFGPGTRLTVT.

This clone was seen once. The chain has TRBV19 and TRBJ1-2, with D possibly matching TRBD1 (5 bases). Germline V CDR1 and CDR2: LNHDA, SQIVND (reference sequence). This CDR3 comprises 12 residues. Trimming removed 6 bases from V and 7 bases from J, with 12 bases in between. CDR3 sequence (DNA): TGTGCCAGTAGGGAGGGGCCGGGTGGCTACACCTTC. The encoded protein is CASREGPGGYTF.

The chain links TRBV7-9 to TRBJ2-1; 7 bases align to TRBD2. CDR1 is SEHNR, CDR2 FQNEAQ, per germline (reference sequence). CDR3 size: 13 residues. The trim removed 10 bases at V and 1 base at J, leaving 4 bases unmatched. The CDR3 coding sequence is TGTGCCACCGGGGGGTGGTCCTACAATGAGCAGTTCTTC. The encoded protein is CATGGWSYNEQFF.

The chain combines TRBV2 with TRBJ2-3, with 7 nucleotides matching TRBD1. This CDR3 has 15 residues. V shed 0 bases, J shed 4 bases, and the junction held 4 bases outside the gene matches. Germline assignment: CDR1 SNHLY and CDR2 FYNNEI. The CDR3 sequence is CASSEATGIADTQYF. The CDR3 DNA is TGTGCCAGCAGTGAAGCGACAGGGATCGCAGATACGCAGTATTTT.

This sequence joins TRBV5-4 and TRBJ2-7, with TRBD1 as a possible D gene (6 bases). Germline V gives CDR1 SGHNT, CDR2 YYREEE (reference sequence). With 3 bases removed from V and 6 bases from J, the gap between germline ends came to 13 bases. The CDR3 sequence is 13 residues long. The CDR3 bases are TGTGCCAGCAGCTCAGACAGGTGGGGCGAGCAGTACTTC. Encoded protein: CASSSDRWGEQYF.

The chain recombines TRBV28 with TRBJ1-1, with D uncertain. The CDR3 is 13 amino acids. Between the trimmed V and J ends, which lost 5 bases and 6 bases, there was a span of 13 bases. The germline gives CDR1 MDHEN, CDR2 SYDVKM. The CDR3 DNA follows: TGTGCCAGCAGTCCCCCGGGGTGGGCTGAAGCTTTCTTT. Translating it yields CASSPPGWAEAFF.

V is TRBV27 and J is TRBJ1-6; weak D call: TRBD1 (6 bases). The CDR3 is 14 amino acids. CDR1 and CDR2 from the germline V gene are MNHEY and SMNVEV (reference sequence). The V end was cut by 6 bases, the J end by 9 bases, with 15 bases between. This CDR3 reads CASSRTVGTSPLHF. Here the CDR3 DNA reads TGTGCCAGCAGCCGGACAGTGGGAACTTCACCCCTCCACTTT.

This sequence joins TRBV5-1 and TRBJ2-5; D possibly corresponds to TRBD1 (5 bases). CDR3 length: 15 residues. The V end lost 0 bases, the J end lost 5 bases, and 14 bases lay between the germline ends. Germline assignment: CDR1 SGHRS and CDR2 YFSETQ. The CDR3 DNA follows: TGCGCCAGCAGCTTGGCCCCAGGGTTTGGGGAGACCCAGTACTTC. As protein: CASSLAPGFGETQYF.

The rearrangement uses TRBV6-5 and TRBJ1-6, with TRBD1 matching over 9 bases. The V segment lost 6 bases and the J segment 10 bases; nucleotides outside the gene matches: 4. The CDR3 has 13 amino acids. Germline CDR1 is MNHEY and CDR2 is SVGAGI. The CDR3 reads CASSQGQGSPLHF. The CDR3 bases are TGTGCCAGCAGCCAAGGACAGGGGTCACCCCTCCACTTT.

The gene calls are TRBV24-1 and TRBJ2-2; D is perhaps TRBD2 (6 bases). In germline, CDR1 is KGHDR, CDR2 SFDVKD. The V end was cut by 3 bases, the J end by 5 bases, with 12 bases between. The CDR3 contains 15 residues. CDR3 in DNA: TGTGCCACCAGTGATCCGCGACTAGGGACCGGGGAGCTGTTTTTT. Translation gives CATSDPRLGTGELFF.

The chain employs TRBV4-1 and TRBJ2-7; 8 bases agree with TRBD1. The CDR3 totals 15 residues. The trim removed 1 base at V and 6 bases at J, leaving 8 bases unmatched. CDR1 is MGHRA and CDR2 is YSYEKL in the germline V gene. CDR3 sequence reads: CASSQAGQGAVEQYF. CDR3 bases: TGCGCCAGCAGCCAAGCCGGTCAGGGGGCGGTCGAGCAGTACTTC.

The rearrangement joins TRBV5-1 to TRBJ1-6; 12 bases align to TRBD1. CDR1 and CDR2 (germline): SGHRS, YFSETQ. This CDR3 is 17 amino acids long. V lost 1 base to trimming and J lost 9 bases; unmatched junction nucleotides: 8. CDR3 sequence: CASSLTQPGQGASPLHF. Here the CDR3 DNA reads TGCGCCAGCAGCTTGACTCAACCGGGACAGGGGGCTTCACCCCTCCACTTT.